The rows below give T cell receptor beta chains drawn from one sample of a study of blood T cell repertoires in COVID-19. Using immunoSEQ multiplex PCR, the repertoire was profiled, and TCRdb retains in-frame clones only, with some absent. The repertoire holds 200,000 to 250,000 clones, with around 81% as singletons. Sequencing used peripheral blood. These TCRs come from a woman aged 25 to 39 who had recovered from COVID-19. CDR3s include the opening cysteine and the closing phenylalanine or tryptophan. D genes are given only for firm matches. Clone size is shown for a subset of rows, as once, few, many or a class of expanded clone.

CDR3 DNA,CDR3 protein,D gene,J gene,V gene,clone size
TGTGCCAGCAGCCAAGATCTCCCGGGACAGGGTCGTGTACAGCCCCAGCATTTT,CASSQDLPGQGRVQPQHF,TRBD1,TRBJ1-5,TRBV3-1/TRBV3-2,-
TGTGCCAGCAGTGACCCTTTGCTAGCCGATGAGCAGTTCTTC,CASSDPLLADEQFF,-,TRBJ2-1,TRBV6-4,-
TGCGCCAGCAGTGACACCCCCAGTGCGGGTGAGCAGTTCTTC,CASSDTPSAGEQFF,-,TRBJ2-1,TRBV10-2,-
TGTGCCAGCAGTCCCCCAAGCGAGACAGATACGCAGTATTTT,CASSPPSETDTQYF,-,TRBJ2-3,TRBV28,-
TGTGCCAGCAGGCGGACGGGGGGGGTGAATGAGCAGTTCTTC,CASRRTGGVNEQFF,TRBD2,TRBJ2-1,TRBV6-5,-
TGCGCCAGCAGCGCCATTAGCGGGAGTGGGGGTGAGCAGTTCTTC,CASSAISGSGGEQFF,TRBD2,TRBJ2-1,TRBV5-1,-
TGTGCCATCAGTGGGCAGGGGACAGGCATGAACACTGAAGCTTTCTTT,CAISGQGTGMNTEAFF,TRBD1,TRBJ1-1,TRBV10-3,-
TGTGCCAGCAGCTGGGACAAGTACGAGACCCAGTACTTC,CASSWDKYETQYF,-,TRBJ2-5,TRBV5-6,-
TGTGCCAGCGCCTCAGGTACCCTCTCTGGGGCCAACGTCCTGACTTTC,CASASGTLSGANVLTF,-,TRBJ2-6,TRBV3-1/TRBV3-2,-
TGTGCCAGCAGCTCCACAGGGGCTGGCACAGATACGCAGTATTTT,CASSSTGAGTDTQYF,TRBD1,TRBJ2-3,TRBV7-3,-
TGTGCCAGTAGTATCGGGCTAGCGGGGGATAACAATGAGCAGTTCTTC,CASSIGLAGDNNEQFF,TRBD2,TRBJ2-1,TRBV19,-
TGCGCCAGCAGCGTACAGGAAAACACTGAAGCTTTCTTT,CASSVQENTEAFF,-,TRBJ1-1,TRBV5-1,-
TGTGCCAGCAGCCGTCGGGTCGAGCGGGGTGAGACCCAGTACTTC,CASSRRVERGETQYF,TRBD2,TRBJ2-5,TRBV11-2,-
TGTGCCAGCAGTTTACTAGCGGGAGTCAAGTACTTC,CASSLLAGVKYF,TRBD2,TRBJ2-7,TRBV12-3/TRBV12-4,-
TGTGCCAGAACACCTCCTAGTACTGAAGCTTTCTTT,CARTPPSTEAFF,-,TRBJ1-1,TRBV21-1,few
TGTGCCAGCTCACCCGCTGGGGGAGGAGTTACTGAAGCTTTCTTT,CASSPAGGGVTEAFF,-,TRBJ1-1,TRBV18,-
TGTGCTAGTGGTTTGCGGAATACAGGGGGCACTGAAGCTTTCTTT,CASGLRNTGGTEAFF,TRBD1,TRBJ1-1,TRBV12-5,-
TGCGCCAGCGACCCGGGACAAGGAGAGACCCAGTACTTC,CASDPGQGETQYF,-,TRBJ2-5,TRBV5-1,-
TGTGCCAGTATGACTAGCGGGCGGGATACGCAGTATTTT,CASMTSGRDTQYF,TRBD2,TRBJ2-3,TRBV6-5,-
TGTGCCAGCAGCCAAGGGGGCCAGCCCCAGCATTTT,CASSQGGQPQHF,-,TRBJ1-5,TRBV3-1/TRBV3-2,-
TGTGCCAGCAGCAACACCCAACTAGCGGCCCCCTTTAGCACAGATACGCAGTATTTT,CASSNTQLAAPFSTDTQYF,TRBD2,TRBJ2-3,TRBV28,-
TGTGCCAGCTCACCTTGGGACAGGGGGCAAGAGACCCAGTACTTC,CASSPWDRGQETQYF,TRBD1,TRBJ2-5,TRBV18,-
TGTGCCAGCAGTTTAACAGTGGGGGGGGAGCAGTACTTC,CASSLTVGGEQYF,TRBD2,TRBJ2-7,TRBV12-3/TRBV12-4,once
TGTGCCAGCAGCTTATCACAGGGGCTGGGCTACACCTTC,CASSLSQGLGYTF,TRBD1,TRBJ1-2,TRBV7-2,few
TGCGCCAGCAGCCCTGGACAGGGGAGGGCAGATACGCAGTATTTT,CASSPGQGRADTQYF,TRBD1,TRBJ2-3,TRBV5-1,-
TGTGCCACCAGTGATTTGGAGGGCAGTGAAGCTTTCTTT,CATSDLEGSEAFF,-,TRBJ1-1,TRBV24-1,-
TGTGCCAGCAGCCCACAGGGGAACACTGAAGCTTTCTTT,CASSPQGNTEAFF,-,TRBJ1-1,TRBV12-3/TRBV12-4,-
TGTGCCAGCAGCCCCACTGTTGGGCCGACTACGCAGTATTTT,CASSPTVGPTTQYF,-,TRBJ2-3,TRBV7-3,-
TGCAGCGTTGAAGATCTTCCCTCTTCACCCCTCCACTTT,CSVEDLPSSPLHF,-,TRBJ1-6,TRBV29-1,-
TGCGCCAGCAGCTCGTATGCCGGGGGGGGCACTGAAGCTTTCTTT,CASSSYAGGGTEAFF,-,TRBJ1-1,TRBV5-1,-
TGTGCCAGCAGTTACCGCAGGGGAGACCCCAATGGCTACACCTTC,CASSYRRGDPNGYTF,-,TRBJ1-2,TRBV6-4,-
TGTGCCAGCAGCTTCCGGGACAGGATTTGGGGTAGTGGCTACACCTTC,CASSFRDRIWGSGYTF,TRBD1,TRBJ1-2,TRBV5-6,-
TGTGCCAGCAGCTCCAGGGCCAACCGGAGGGGTGGACCGAACACTGAAGCTTTCTTT,CASSSRANRRGGPNTEAFF,-,TRBJ1-1,TRBV7-9,few
TGTGCCAGCAGTTCGACAGGGGTTTTAGGAAAACTGTTTTTT,CASSSTGVLGKLFF,TRBD1,TRBJ1-4,TRBV7-9,few
TGTGCCTGGAGTCGGTTGAGTGGGGCTGGTCAGCCCCAGCATTTT,CAWSRLSGAGQPQHF,-,TRBJ1-5,TRBV30,-
TGTGCCAGCTCACCACCGGGGCCGAGCACAGATACGCAGTATTTT,CASSPPGPSTDTQYF,-,TRBJ2-3,TRBV18,few
TGTGCTAGTGGTTTGGGGACAGGGGGCTCCTATAATTCACCCCTCCACTTT,CASGLGTGGSYNSPLHF,TRBD1,TRBJ1-6,TRBV12-5,-
TGTGCCAGCAGCCAACCCCCGGGAGCCTCCTACAATGAGCAGTTCTTC,CASSQPPGASYNEQFF,-,TRBJ2-1,TRBV3-1/TRBV3-2,-
TGTGCCAGCAGCCGCGGACAGGGGGCAAGCAATGAGCAGTTCTTC,CASSRGQGASNEQFF,TRBD1,TRBJ2-1,TRBV7-3,once
TGTGCCAGCAGCCCGAGTTATCTACAGGACGGCGACGAGCAGTACTTC,CASSPSYLQDGDEQYF,-,TRBJ2-7,TRBV7-9,-
TGTGCCAGTTACCCAGCGGGGTCCTCCTACGAGCAGTACTTC,CASYPAGSSYEQYF,TRBD2,TRBJ2-7,TRBV28,-
TGCACCAGCAGCCAAGGCCGGGGAGTTAATGAAAAACTGTTTTTT,CTSSQGRGVNEKLFF,-,TRBJ1-4,TRBV1,-
TGTGCCAGCAAACCCGCGTTCTCGAACACCGGGGAGCTGTTTTTT,CASKPAFSNTGELFF,-,TRBJ2-2,TRBV2,-
TGTGCCAGTAGTATAAGTTCACAGGATTTATCCGAGCAGTACTTC,CASSISSQDLSEQYF,-,TRBJ2-7,TRBV19,-
TGTGCCAGCAGTAATAGCGGGGACTCCTACGAGCAGTACTTC,CASSNSGDSYEQYF,TRBD2,TRBJ2-7,TRBV28,-
TGTGCCTGGAGTCTCCGCAGGGGGTTTGGCTACACCTTC,CAWSLRRGFGYTF,TRBD1,TRBJ1-2,TRBV30,-
TGCGCCAGCAGCCCGGGACAGGGCGAAGGCGAGCAGTACTTC,CASSPGQGEGEQYF,TRBD1,TRBJ2-7,TRBV5-1,-
TGTGCCAGCAGCCGGGACACTGAAGCTTTCTTT,CASSRDTEAFF,-,TRBJ1-1,TRBV21-1,-
TGTGCCAGCAACCTAGACCCGAATGAGCAGTTCTTC,CASNLDPNEQFF,-,TRBJ2-1,TRBV9,few
TGTGCCAGCAGTTACTCGAGGGCTAACTATGGCTACACCTTC,CASSYSRANYGYTF,-,TRBJ1-2,TRBV6-5,-
TGTGCCAGCAGCTTCCGGGACTCCGGGGGGGACGAGCAGTACTTC,CASSFRDSGGDEQYF,TRBD2,TRBJ2-7,TRBV3-1/TRBV3-2,-
TGTGCCAGCAGTTACGACCCGACAGGGAGCGAGCAGTACTTC,CASSYDPTGSEQYF,TRBD1,TRBJ2-7,TRBV6-5,-
TGTGCCTGGAGTGTAGGCAGGGGCTATGGCTACACCTTC,CAWSVGRGYGYTF,-,TRBJ1-2,TRBV30,-
TGTGCCAGCAGGGACGGACTAGCGGGAGGGCCATCACCGCTGTACGAGCAGTACTTC,CASRDGLAGGPSPLYEQYF,TRBD2,TRBJ2-7,TRBV3-1/TRBV3-2,-